This TCR beta chain was documented in a study of blood T cell repertoires in COVID-19. Only in-frame clones appear in the TCRdb table, and some are missing; sequencing was by immunoSEQ multiplex PCR. The sample shows about 270,000 clones, about 87% of them seen only once. Germline CDR1 and CDR2: MNHEY and SVGAGI. V lost 6 bases to trimming and J lost 5 bases; unmatched junction nucleotides: 10. This CDR3 is built from 15 residues. This sequence was found in a woman aged 40 to 50 with acute COVID-19. The V and J genes are TRBV6-5 and TRBJ2-1, with TRBD2 matching 7 bases. Input material: PBMCs or T cells enriched from blood (not recorded which). In DNA, the CDR3 is TGTGCCAGCAGCCCCGGGAGGTACAACAACAATGAGCAGTTCTTC. Amino acid sequence: CASSPGRYNNNEQFF.